The 13 T cell receptor beta chains listed next were all sequenced from one sample in a study of T cells in Graves' hyperthyroidism and ophthalmopathy (dated by TCRdb to the late 2010s). Library preparation used multiplex PCR. The sequencer was an Illumina HiSeq 2000. Amplification of TCR beta CDR3 regions was carried out from RNA transcripts. The first round of RT-PCR for the TCR CDR3 was performed with the HTBI primer set and the Qiagen OneStep RT-PCR kit. TCRdb cleaned the public reads at Q25 with fastp, built clones with MiXCR and kept in-frame beta chains. Each entry merges the rows of one CDR3 protein and shows their most common DNA and genes. Counted in this sample were about 500,000 distinct CDR3 sequences; approximately 16% of them appeared once. Approximately 32% of the sample rests with the top ten. The sequenced material came from blood. The receptors were gathered from a woman in her 30s with Graves' ophthalmopathy.

To note about this clonotype: A single base separates this from a much larger clone, so it may be a read error. The conserved phenylalanine or tryptophan normally closing the CDR3 is absent here, so this likely arose from a read error. The chain combines TRBV5-1 with TRBJ1-1; D is ambiguous. Trimming cost V 4 bases and J 0 bases, with 13 bases left between them. This CDR3 contains 15 residues. Germline CDR1 and CDR2: SGHRS and YFSETQ. The CDR3 loop is CASSDRRFLNTEAFL. DNA for the CDR3: TGCGCCAGCAGCGACCGCAGGTTTCTGAACACTGAAGCTTTCCTT.

The CDR3 DNA sequence: TGTGCCAGCAGTTTCCTCGGAGCGAACACCGGGGAGCTGTTTTTT. Protein: CASSFLGANTGELFF. The J gene is TRBJ2-2, the V gene TRBV28; D gene unclear. Germline V CDR1 and CDR2: MDHEN, SYDVKM. Trimming took off 3 bases at V and 0 bases at J, with 8 bases between the two ends. The CDR3 is 15 residues long. The full variable domain, in which reference TRBV28 and TRBJ2-2 provide the parts outside the CDR3, is DVKVTQSSRYLVKRTGEKVFLECVQDMDHENMFWYRQDPGLGLRLIYFSYDVKMKEKGDIPEGYSVSREKKERFSLILESASTNQTSMYLCASSFLGANTGELFFGEGSRLTVL.

To note about this clonotype: A much more abundant neighbour one base away suggests this may be a read error. The rearrangement uses TRBV28 and TRBJ2-1; weak D call: TRBD1 (6 bases). CDR1 and CDR2 (germline): MDHEN, SYDVKM. The CDR3 has 12 amino acids. CDR3 region: CTSSHPGDEQFF. CDR3 DNA sequence: TGTACCAGCAGTCACCCAGGGGATGAGCAGTTCTTC.

This clonotype was recorded at least ten times. V gene TRBV5-1 combines with J gene TRBJ2-7, with TRBD2 as a possible D gene (6 bases). This CDR3 has 13 residues. Trimming cost V 4 bases and J 7 bases, with 15 bases left between them. The V gene's germline CDR1 is SGHRS and CDR2 YFSETQ. The CDR3 spells CASSPAGSNEQYF. DNA for the CDR3: TGCGCCAGCAGCCCCGCGGGAAGTAATGAGCAGTACTTC.

Many counts were recorded for this clonotype. The chain recombines TRBV29-1 with TRBJ2-7, with TRBD1 matching 10 bases. The CDR3 is made up of 17 amino acids. Trimming at V came to 1 base and at J to 2 bases, leaving 11 bases not matched to a gene. Germline loops: CDR1 SQVTM, CDR2 ANQGSEA. The CDR3 loop is CSVEGIPRQGAAYEQYF. CDR3 in DNA: TGCAGCGTTGAAGGAATACCCAGACAGGGGGCGGCCTACGAGCAGTACTTC.

The chain carries TRBV24-1 and TRBJ2-2, with 9 nucleotides matching TRBD2. In germline, CDR1 is KGHDR, CDR2 SFDVKD. The V segment lost 4 bases and the J segment 2 bases; nucleotides outside the gene matches: 7. CDR3 length equals 17 residues. CDR3 residues: CATSDTTSGLNTGELFF. The CDR3 coding sequence is TGTGCCACCAGTGACACCACTAGCGGGCTTAACACCGGGGAGCTGTTTTTT.

Comments on this clonotype: The junction departs from the called germline gene at one end, perhaps through a read error. V is TRBV27 and J is TRBJ2-1; D gene uncertain. The CDR3 loop spans 15 amino acids. Germline V CDR1 and CDR2: MNHEY, SMNVEV (reference sequence). The CDR3 DNA reads TGTGCCGGCAGTTTACGGGCAGGACCATACAATGAGCAGTTCTTC. Amino acids: CAGSLRAGPYNEQFF.

In this sample, this clonotype turned up many times. The V gene is TRBV7-2, the J gene TRBJ2-7; 7 nucleotides align to TRBD1. CDR3 length: 15 residues. The V segment lost 1 base and the J segment 3 bases; nucleotides outside the gene matches: 6. The germline gives CDR1 SGHTA, CDR2 FQGNSA. The chain's CDR3 is CASSLEGQSLYEQYF. In DNA, the CDR3 is TGTGCCAGCAGCTTAGAGGGACAGAGTCTCTACGAGCAGTACTTC. Complete variable domain (other parts from reference TRBV7-2 and TRBJ2-7): GAGVSQSPSNKVTEKGKDVELRCDPISGHTALYWYRQSLGQGLEFLIYFQGNSAPDKSGLPSDRFSAERTGGSVSTLTIQRTQQEDSAVYLCASSLEGQSLYEQYFGPGTRLTVT.

This clonotype was detected many times. The chain joins TRBV3-1 to TRBJ2-2; D gene ambiguous. V gave up 1 base and J gave up 6 bases, with 3 bases separating them. The CDR3 totals 12 residues. The germline gives CDR1 LGHDT, CDR2 YNNKEL (reference sequence). In DNA form, the CDR3 reads TGTGCCAGCAGCCAAGGTTCCGGGGAGCTGTTTTTT. It yields the protein CASSQGSGELFF.

This clonotype turned up a few times. V is TRBV12-3 or TRBV12-4 and J is TRBJ2-7; D is ambiguous. The CDR3 is 17 amino acids. The V end lost 7 bases, the J end lost 4 bases, and 26 bases lay between the germline ends. In DNA, the CDR3 is TGTGCCAGCAACATCGATTTAAAGACACCGGCGGTGTACGAGCAGTACTTC. It yields the protein CASNIDLKTPAVYEQYF.

This clonotype turned up a few times. V gene TRBV29-1 combines with J gene TRBJ2-2; the D gene is possibly TRBD1 (7 bases). Per the germline V gene, CDR1 is SQVTM and CDR2 is ANQGSEA. V lost 4 bases and J lost 8, with 17 bases in between. This CDR3 is 14 amino acids long. DNA for the CDR3: TGCAGCGTTGTCCAGGGGGAGGCTCCTGGGGAGCTGTTTTTT. Residues: CSVVQGEAPGELFF.

This clonotype showed up just a few times. The J gene is TRBJ2-7, the V gene TRBV27; 13 bases fit TRBD2. Unmatched junction bases numbered 5, after V lost 6 bases and J lost 3 bases. The CDR3 extends over 15 amino acids. Looked up from germline, CDR1 is MNHEY and CDR2 is SMNVEV (reference sequence). The CDR3 coding sequence is TGTGCCAGCAGCGGGACTAGCGGGATAGGCTACGAGCAGTACTTC. Its translation is CASSGTSGIGYEQYF.

This clonotype was recorded many times. This chain connects TRBV30 to TRBJ2-1; 11 bases map to TRBD2. The germline V gene encodes CDR1 GTSNPN and CDR2 SVGIG (reference sequence). V shed 5 bases and J 8 bases; nucleotides not matched to a gene: 17. This CDR3 is built from 17 residues. The CDR3 is CAWASRFSGRAGDEQFF. The CDR3 DNA sequence: TGTGCCTGGGCCTCCCGGTTTAGCGGGAGGGCCGGGGATGAGCAGTTCTTC.